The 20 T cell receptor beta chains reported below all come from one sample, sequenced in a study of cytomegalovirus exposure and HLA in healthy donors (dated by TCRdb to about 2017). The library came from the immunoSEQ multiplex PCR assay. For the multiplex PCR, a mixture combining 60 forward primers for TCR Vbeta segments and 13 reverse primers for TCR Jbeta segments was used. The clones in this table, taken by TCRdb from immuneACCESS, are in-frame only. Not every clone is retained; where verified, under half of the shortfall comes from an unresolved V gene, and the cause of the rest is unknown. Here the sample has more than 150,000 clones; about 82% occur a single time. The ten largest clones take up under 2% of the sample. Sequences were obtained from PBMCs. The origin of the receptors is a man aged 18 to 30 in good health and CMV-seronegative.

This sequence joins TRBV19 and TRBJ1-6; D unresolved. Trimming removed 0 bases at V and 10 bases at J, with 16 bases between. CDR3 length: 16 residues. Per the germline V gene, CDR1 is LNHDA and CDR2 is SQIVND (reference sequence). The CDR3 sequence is CASSIDLLGGNSPLHF. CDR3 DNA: TGTGCCAGTAGTATAGATCTTCTTGGAGGGAACTCACCCCTCCACTTT.

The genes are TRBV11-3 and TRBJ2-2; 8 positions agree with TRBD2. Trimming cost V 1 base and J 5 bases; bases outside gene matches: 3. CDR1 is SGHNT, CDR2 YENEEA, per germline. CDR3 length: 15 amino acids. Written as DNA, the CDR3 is TGTGCCAGCAGCTTAGGGGTAGCGGGGACCGGGGAGCTGTTTTTT. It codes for CASSLGVAGTGELFF.

For the CDR3, the DNA is TGTGCCAGCAGCCTCACGGGGGCTAGCGGGAGGAAATACGAGCAGTACTTC. Protein: CASSLTGASGRKYEQYF. The J gene is TRBJ2-7, the V gene TRBV11-2; 11 bases match TRBD2. This CDR3 has 17 amino acids. CDR1 and CDR2 (germline): SGHAT, FQNNGV. V shed 5 bases and J 4 bases; nucleotides not matched to a gene: 13. The entire variable domain, with the rest obtained from reference TRBV11-2 and TRBJ2-7, is as follows: EAGVAQSPRYKIIEKRQSVAFWCNPISGHATLYWYQQILGQGPKLLIQFQNNGVVDDSQLPKDRFSAERLKGVDSTLKIQPAKLEDSAVYLCASSLTGASGRKYEQYFGPGTRLTVT.

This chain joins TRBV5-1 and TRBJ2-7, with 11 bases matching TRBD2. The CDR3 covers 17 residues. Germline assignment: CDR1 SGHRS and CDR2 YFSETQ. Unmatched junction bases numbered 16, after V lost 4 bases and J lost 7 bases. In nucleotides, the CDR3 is TGCGCCAGCAGCCTACGACTAGCGGGACCCCATTCGGGAGAGCAGTACTTC. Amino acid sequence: CASSLRLAGPHSGEQYF.

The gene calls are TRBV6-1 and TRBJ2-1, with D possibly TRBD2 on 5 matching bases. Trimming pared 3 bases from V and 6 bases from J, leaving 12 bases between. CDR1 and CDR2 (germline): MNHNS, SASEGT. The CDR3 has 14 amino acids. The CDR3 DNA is TGTGCCAGCAGTGATTTCGGCGGAGGCAATGAGCAGTTCTTC. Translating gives CASSDFGGGNEQFF.

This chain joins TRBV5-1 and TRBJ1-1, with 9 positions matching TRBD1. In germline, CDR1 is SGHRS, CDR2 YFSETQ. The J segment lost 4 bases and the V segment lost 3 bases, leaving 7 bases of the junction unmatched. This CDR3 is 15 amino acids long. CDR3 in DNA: TGCGCCAGCAGCTCGCGGATGGACAGGGGCACTGAAGCTTTCTTT. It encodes CASSSRMDRGTEAFF.

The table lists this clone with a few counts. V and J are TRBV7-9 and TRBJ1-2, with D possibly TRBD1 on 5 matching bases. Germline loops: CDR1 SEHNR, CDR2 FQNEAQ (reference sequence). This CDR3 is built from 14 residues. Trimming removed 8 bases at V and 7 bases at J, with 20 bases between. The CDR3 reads CASQRDSFFAGYTF. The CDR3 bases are TGTGCCAGCCAGAGGGACTCGTTTTTCGCTGGCTACACCTTC.

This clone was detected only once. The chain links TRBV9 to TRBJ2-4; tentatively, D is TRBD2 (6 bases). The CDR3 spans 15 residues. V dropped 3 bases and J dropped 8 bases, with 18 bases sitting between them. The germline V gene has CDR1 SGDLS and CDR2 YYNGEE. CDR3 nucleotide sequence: TGTGCCAGCAGCGCAACCCCCCGGTGGGGGGACATTCAGTACTTC. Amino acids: CASSATPRWGDIQYF. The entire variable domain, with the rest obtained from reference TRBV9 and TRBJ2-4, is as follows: DSGVTQTPKHLITATGQRVTLRCSPRSGDLSVYWYQQSLDQGLQFLIQYYNGEERAKGNILERFSAQQFPDLHSELNLSSLELGDSALYFCASSATPRWGDIQYFGAGTRLSVL.

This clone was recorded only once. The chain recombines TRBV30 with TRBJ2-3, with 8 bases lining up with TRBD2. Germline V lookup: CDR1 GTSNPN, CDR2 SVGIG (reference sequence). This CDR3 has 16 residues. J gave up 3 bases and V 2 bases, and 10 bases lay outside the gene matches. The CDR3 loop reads CAWSPGGPKVTDTQYF. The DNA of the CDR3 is TGTGCCTGGAGTCCGGGAGGGCCTAAGGTAACAGATACGCAGTATTTT.

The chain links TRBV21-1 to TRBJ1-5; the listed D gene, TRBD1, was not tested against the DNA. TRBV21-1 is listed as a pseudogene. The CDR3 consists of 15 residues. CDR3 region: CASSKPTGGNQPQHF. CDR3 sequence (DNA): TGTGCCAGCAGCAAACCAACAGGGGGTAATCAGCCTCAGCATTTT.

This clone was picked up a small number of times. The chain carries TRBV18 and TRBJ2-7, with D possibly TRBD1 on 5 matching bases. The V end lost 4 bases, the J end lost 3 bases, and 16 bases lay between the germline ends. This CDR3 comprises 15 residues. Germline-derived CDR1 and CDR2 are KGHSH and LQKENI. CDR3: CASSQDRVPYYEQYF. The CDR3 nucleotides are TGTGCCAGCTCACAAGACAGAGTTCCCTACTACGAGCAGTACTTC.

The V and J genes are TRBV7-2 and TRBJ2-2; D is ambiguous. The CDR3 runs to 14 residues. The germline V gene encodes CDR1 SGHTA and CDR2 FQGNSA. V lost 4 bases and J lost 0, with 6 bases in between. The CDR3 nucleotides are TGTGCCAGCAGCTCCTCCTCGAACACCGGGGAGCTGTTTTTT. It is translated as CASSSSSNTGELFF.

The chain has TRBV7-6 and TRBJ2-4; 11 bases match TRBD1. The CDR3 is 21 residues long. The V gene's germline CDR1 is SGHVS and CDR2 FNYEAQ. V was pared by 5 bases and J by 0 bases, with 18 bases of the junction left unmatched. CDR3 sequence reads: CASSPQKRGTGGTLAKNIQYF. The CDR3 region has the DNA TGTGCCAGCAGCCCGCAAAAGAGGGGGACAGGGGGTACTCTAGCCAAAAACATTCAGTACTTC.

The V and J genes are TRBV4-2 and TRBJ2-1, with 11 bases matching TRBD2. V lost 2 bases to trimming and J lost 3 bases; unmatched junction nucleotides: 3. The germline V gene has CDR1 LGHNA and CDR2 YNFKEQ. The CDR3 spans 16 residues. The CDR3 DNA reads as TGTGCCAGCAGCCAATCTAGCGGGGGGAACTACAATGAGCAGTTCTTC. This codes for CASSQSSGGNYNEQFF.

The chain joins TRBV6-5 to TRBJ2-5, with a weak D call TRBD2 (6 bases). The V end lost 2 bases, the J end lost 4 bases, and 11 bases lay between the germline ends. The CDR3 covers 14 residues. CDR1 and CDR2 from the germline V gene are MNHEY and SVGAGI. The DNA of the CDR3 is TGTGCCAGCAGTTACGAGGGGAGGTTAGAGACCCAGTACTTC. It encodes CASSYEGRLETQYF.

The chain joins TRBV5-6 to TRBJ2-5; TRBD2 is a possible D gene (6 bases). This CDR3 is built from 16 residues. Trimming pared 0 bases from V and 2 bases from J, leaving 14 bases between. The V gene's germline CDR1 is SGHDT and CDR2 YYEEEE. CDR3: CASSLAGGSRQETQYF. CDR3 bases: TGTGCCAGCAGCTTGGCCGGGGGAAGCAGACAAGAGACCCAGTACTTC.

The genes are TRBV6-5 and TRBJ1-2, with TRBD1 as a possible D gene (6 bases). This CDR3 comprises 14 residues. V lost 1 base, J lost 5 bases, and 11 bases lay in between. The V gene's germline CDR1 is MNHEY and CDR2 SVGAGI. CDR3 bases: TGTGCCAGCAGTTACTTAGGACAGCAATATGGCTACACCTTC. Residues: CASSYLGQQYGYTF.

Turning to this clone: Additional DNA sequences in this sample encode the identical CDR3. As DNA, the CDR3 is TGTGCCAGCAGCTTGGGGCAGAATAATTCACCCCTCCACTTT. Residues: CASSLGQNNSPLHF. The chain combines TRBV5-4 with TRBJ1-6; D is ambiguous. The CDR3 is made up of 14 amino acids. The V end was cut by 0 bases, the J end by 5 bases, with 6 bases between. The germline V gene encodes CDR1 SGHNT and CDR2 YYREEE (reference sequence).

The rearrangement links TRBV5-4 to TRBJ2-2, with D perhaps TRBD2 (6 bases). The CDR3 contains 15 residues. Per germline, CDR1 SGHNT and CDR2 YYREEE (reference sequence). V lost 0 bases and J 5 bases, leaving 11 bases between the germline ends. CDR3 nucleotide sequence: TGTGCCAGCAGCTTGGCCCGCGGGGAAACCGGGGAGCTGTTTTTT. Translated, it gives CASSLARGETGELFF.

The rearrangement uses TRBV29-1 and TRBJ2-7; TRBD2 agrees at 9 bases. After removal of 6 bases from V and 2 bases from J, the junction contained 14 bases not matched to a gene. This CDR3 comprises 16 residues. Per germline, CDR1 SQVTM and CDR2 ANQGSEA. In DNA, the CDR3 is TGCAGCGTCTTGGCGGCGACTAGCGGAGGGACCTACGAGCAGTACTTC. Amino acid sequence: CSVLAATSGGTYEQYF.